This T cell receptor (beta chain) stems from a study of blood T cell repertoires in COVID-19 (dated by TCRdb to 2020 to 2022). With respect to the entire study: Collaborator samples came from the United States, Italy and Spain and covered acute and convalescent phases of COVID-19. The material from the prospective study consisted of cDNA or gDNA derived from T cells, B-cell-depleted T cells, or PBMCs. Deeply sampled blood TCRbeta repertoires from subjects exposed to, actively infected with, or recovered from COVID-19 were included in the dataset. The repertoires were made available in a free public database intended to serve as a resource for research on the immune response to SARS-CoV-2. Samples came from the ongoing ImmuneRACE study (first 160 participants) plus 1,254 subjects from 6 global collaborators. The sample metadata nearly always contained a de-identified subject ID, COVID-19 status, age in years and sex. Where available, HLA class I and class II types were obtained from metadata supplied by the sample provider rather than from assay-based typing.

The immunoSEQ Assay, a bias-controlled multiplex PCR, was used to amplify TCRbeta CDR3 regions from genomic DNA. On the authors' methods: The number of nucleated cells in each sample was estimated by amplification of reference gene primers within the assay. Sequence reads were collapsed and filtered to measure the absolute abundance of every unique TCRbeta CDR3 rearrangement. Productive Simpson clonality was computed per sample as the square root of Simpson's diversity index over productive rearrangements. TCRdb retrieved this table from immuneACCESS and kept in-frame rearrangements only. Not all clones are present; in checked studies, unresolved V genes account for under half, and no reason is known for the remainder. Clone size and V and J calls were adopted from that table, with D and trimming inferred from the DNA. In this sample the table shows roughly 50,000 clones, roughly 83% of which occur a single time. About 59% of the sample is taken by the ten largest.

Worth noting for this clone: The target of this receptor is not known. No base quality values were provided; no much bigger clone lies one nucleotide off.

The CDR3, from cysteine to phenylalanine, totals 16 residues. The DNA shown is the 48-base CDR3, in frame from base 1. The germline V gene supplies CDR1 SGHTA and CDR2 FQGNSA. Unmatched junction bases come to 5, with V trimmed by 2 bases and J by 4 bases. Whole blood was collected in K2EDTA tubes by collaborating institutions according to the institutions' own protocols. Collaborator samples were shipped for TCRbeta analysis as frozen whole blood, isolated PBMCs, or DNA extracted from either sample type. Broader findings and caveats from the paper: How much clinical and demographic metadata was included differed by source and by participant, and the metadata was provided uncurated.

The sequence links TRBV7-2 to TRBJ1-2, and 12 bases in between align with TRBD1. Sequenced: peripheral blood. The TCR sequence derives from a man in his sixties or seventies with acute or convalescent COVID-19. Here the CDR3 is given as CASSLRGTGGGYGYTF. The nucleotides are TGTGCCAGCAGCTTACGGGGGACAGGGGGCGGCTATGGCTACACCTTC.